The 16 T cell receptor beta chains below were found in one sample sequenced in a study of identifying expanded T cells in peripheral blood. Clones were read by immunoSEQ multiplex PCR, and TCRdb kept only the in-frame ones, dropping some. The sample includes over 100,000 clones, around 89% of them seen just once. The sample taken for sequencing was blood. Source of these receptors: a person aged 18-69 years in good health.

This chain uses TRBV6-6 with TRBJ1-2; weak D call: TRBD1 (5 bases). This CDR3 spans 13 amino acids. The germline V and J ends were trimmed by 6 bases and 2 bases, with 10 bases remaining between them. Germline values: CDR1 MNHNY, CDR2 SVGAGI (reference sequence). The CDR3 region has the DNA TGTGCCAGCAGAAGGGGTGAGAACTATGGCTACACCTTC. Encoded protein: CASRRGENYGYTF.

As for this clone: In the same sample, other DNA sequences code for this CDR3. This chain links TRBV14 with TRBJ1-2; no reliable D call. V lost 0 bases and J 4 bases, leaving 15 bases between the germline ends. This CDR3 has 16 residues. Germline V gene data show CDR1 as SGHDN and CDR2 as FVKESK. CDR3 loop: CASSQDEAGWVYGYTF. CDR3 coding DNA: TGTGCCAGCAGCCAAGATGAGGCAGGATGGGTCTATGGCTACACCTTC.

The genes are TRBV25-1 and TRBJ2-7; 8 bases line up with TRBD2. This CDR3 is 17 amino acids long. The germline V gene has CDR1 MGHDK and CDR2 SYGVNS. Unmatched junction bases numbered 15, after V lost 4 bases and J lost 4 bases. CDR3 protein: CASSGRPGREVGYEQYF. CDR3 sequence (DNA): TGTGCCAGCAGTGGGAGGCCCGGGCGGGAGGTCGGTTACGAGCAGTACTTC.

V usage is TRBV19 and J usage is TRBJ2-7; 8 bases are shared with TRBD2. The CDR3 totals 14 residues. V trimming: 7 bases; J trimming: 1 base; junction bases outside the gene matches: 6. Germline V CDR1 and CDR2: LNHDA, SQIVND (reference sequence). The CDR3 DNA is TGTGCCAGTACCCCCGGACTAGCATCCTACGAGCAGTACTTC. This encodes CASTPGLASYEQYF. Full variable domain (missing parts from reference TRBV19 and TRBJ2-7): DGGITQSPKYLFRKEGQNVTLSCEQNLNHDAMYWYRQDPGQGLRLIYYSQIVNDFQKGDIAEGYSVSREKKESFPLTVTSAQKNPTAFYLCASTPGLASYEQYFGPGTRLTVT.

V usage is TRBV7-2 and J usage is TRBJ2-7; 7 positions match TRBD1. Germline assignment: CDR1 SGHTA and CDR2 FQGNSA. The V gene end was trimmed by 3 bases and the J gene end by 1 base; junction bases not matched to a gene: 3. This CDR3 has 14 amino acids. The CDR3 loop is CASSFRDSSYEQYF. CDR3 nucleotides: TGTGCCAGCAGCTTCCGGGACAGTTCCTACGAGCAGTACTTC.

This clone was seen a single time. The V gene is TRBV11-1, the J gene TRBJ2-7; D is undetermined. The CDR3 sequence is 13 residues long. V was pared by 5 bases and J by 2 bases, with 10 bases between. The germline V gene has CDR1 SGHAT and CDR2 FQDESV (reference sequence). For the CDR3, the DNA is TGTGCCAGCAGCCTGGACGGGCCCTACGAGCAGTACTTC. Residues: CASSLDGPYEQYF.

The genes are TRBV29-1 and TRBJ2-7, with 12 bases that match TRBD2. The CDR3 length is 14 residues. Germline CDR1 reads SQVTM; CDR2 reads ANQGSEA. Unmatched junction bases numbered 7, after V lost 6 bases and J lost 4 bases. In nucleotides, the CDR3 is TGCAGCGTAAGCCCGGGACTAGCGGGTTACGAGCAGTACTTC. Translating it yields CSVSPGLAGYEQYF.

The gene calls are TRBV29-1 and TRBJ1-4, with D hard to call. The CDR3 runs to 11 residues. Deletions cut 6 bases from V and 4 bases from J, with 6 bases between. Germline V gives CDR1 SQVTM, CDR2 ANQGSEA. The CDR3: CSVGLNEKLFF. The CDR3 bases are TGCAGCGTGGGTCTTAATGAAAAACTGTTTTTT.

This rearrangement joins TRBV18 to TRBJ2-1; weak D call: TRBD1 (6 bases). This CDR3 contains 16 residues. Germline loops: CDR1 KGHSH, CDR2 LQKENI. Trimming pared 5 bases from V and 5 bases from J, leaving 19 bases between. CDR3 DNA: TGTGCCAGCTCATCGGGTAGAGGGGGTCTTAACAATGAGCAGTTCTTC. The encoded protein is CASSSGRGGLNNEQFF. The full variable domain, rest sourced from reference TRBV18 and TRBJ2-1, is NAGVMQNPRHLVRRRGQEARLRCSPMKGHSHVYWYRQLPEEGLKFMVYLQKENIIDESGMPKERFSAEFPKEGPSILRIQQVVRGDSAAYFCASSSGRGGLNNEQFFGPGTRLTVL.

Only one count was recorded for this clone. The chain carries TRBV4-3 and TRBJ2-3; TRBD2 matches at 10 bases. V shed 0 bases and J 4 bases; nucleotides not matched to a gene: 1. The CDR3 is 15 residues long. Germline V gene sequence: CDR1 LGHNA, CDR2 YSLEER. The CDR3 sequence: CASSQETSGADTQYF. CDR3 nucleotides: TGCGCCAGCAGCCAAGAAACTAGCGGGGCAGATACGCAGTATTTT.

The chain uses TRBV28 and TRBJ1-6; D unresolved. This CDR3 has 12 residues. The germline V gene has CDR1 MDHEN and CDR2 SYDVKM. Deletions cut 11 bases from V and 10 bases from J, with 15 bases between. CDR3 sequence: CAGKRGRSPLHF. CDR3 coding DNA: TGTGCCGGAAAGCGGGGTCGGTCACCCCTCCACTTT.

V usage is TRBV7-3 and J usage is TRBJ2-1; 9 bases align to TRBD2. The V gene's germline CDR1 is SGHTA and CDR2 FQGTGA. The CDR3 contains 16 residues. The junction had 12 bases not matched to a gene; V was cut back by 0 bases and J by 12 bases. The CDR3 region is CASSLTSPGGGAGQFF. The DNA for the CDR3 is TGTGCCAGCAGCTTAACGTCTCCTGGCGGGGGGGCTGGGCAGTTCTTC.

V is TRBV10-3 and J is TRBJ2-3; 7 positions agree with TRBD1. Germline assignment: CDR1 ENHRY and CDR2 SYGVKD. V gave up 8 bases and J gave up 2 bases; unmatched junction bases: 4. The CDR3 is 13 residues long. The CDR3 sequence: CAIRTGDTDTQYF. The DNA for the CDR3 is TGTGCCATCCGGACAGGCGACACAGATACGCAGTATTTT.

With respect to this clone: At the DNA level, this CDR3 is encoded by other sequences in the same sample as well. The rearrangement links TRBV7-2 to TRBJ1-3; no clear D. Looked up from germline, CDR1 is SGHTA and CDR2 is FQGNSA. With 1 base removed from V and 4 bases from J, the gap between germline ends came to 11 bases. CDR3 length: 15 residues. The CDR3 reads CASSLVGGYGNTIYF. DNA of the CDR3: TGTGCCAGCAGCTTAGTGGGAGGGTACGGAAACACCATATATTTT.

The CDR3 here is CASSQGAVFFDEQYF. CDR3 DNA sequence: TGCGCCAGCAGTCAGGGGGCAGTTTTTTTTGACGAGCAGTACTTC. The J gene is TRBJ2-7, the V gene TRBV23-1, with D perhaps matching TRBD1 (6 bases). TRBV23-1 is given ORF status, its function remaining uncertain. With 3 bases removed from V and 5 bases from J, the gap between germline ends came to 17 bases. The CDR3 totals 15 residues.

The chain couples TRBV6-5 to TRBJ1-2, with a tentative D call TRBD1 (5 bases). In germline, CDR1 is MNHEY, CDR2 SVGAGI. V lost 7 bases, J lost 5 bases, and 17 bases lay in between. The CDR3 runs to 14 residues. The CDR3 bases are TGTGCCAGCATTGACCGGGGGGGAGGGTATGGCTACACCTTC. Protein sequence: CASIDRGGGYGYTF.